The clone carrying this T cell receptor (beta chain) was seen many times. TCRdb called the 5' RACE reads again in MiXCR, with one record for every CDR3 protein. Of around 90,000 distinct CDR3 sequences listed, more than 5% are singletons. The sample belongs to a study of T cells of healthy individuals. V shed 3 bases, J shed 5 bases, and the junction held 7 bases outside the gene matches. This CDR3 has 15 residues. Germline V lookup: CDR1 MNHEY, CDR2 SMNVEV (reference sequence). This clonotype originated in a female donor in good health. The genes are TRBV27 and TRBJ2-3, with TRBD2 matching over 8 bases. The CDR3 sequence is CASSFGAGAGDTQYF. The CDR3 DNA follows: TGTGCCAGCAGTTTCGGAGCGGGAGCCGGAGATACGCAGTATTTT.